The 14 T cell receptor beta chains reported below all come from one sample, sequenced in a study of Graves' ophthalmopathy and Graves' hyperthyroidism. For repertoire sequencing, the TCR beta CDR3 regions were amplified from RNA transcripts. The first-round RT-PCR employed HTBI primers together with the Qiagen OneStep RT-PCR kit. A multiplex PCR was then performed as the second round. MiXCR, applied by TCRdb to the multiplex PCR reads, yields one record per CDR3 protein. This sample has hundreds of thousands of distinct CDR3 sequences, with approximately 40% found just once. Sequenced material: peripheral blood. The receptor set was obtained from an adult man with Graves' ophthalmopathy.

A few counts support this clonotype. The rearrangement links TRBV7-9 to TRBJ2-5; 11 bases align to TRBD2. The CDR3 has 17 amino acids. CDR1 is SEHNR and CDR2 is FQNEAQ in the germline V gene (reference sequence). V was clipped by 5 bases and J by 1 base; unmatched bases: 9. CDR3 in DNA: TGTGCCAGCAGCGCCTACCCTAGCGGGGGGTCCCAAGAGACCCAGTACTTC. Its protein product is CASSAYPSGGSQETQYF.

This clonotype was counted only a few times. The chain couples TRBV15 to TRBJ2-7; 8 nucleotides line up with TRBD1. V was pared by 0 bases and J by 5 bases, with 3 bases of the junction left unmatched. CDR1 is LNHNV, CDR2 YYDKDF, per germline (reference sequence). CDR3 length: 14 residues. The CDR3 spells CATSREARGHEQYF. The DNA of the CDR3 is TGTGCCACCAGCAGAGAGGCCAGGGGGCACGAGCAGTACTTC.

This rearrangement joins TRBV20-1 to TRBJ2-7; 13 bases agree with TRBD2. The CDR3 totals 10 residues. V lost 6 bases, J lost 11 bases, and 1 base stayed unmatched. CDR1 and CDR2 (germline): DFQATT, SNEGSKA (reference sequence). The CDR3: CSAGTSGKYF. CDR3 in DNA: TGCAGTGCCGGGACTAGCGGGAAGTACTTC.

This clonotype showed up just a few times. This chain links TRBV5-1 with TRBJ2-7; D remains unclear. V lost 1 base, J lost 2 bases, and 7 bases lay in between. This CDR3 is 13 amino acids long. Germline V gives CDR1 SGHRS, CDR2 YFSETQ. This CDR3 reads CASSLKVAYEQYF. CDR3 nucleotides: TGCGCCAGCAGCTTGAAGGTGGCCTACGAGCAGTACTTC.

V is TRBV19 and J is TRBJ2-5; perhaps D is TRBD1 or TRBD2 (6 bases each). CDR1 and CDR2 (germline): LNHDA, SQIVND (reference sequence). The CDR3 is 13 residues long. The germline V and J ends were trimmed by 8 bases and 1 base, with 11 bases remaining between them. The CDR3 DNA reads as TGTGCCAGTCGCGGGACACCCCAAGAGACCCAGTACTTC. It encodes CASRGTPQETQYF.

This clonotype has at least ten counts. The chain recombines TRBV10-3 with TRBJ2-7; 7 bases match TRBD2. CDR1 and CDR2 from the germline V gene are ENHRY and SYGVKD. V lost 2 bases and J lost 2; bases outside the gene matches: 6. This CDR3 is 15 amino acids long. DNA of the CDR3: TGTGCCATCAGTGAGGAACTAGCGAGGACCTACGAGCAGTACTTC. Amino acids: CAISEELARTYEQYF.

This clonotype came up a few times. The chain has TRBV19 and TRBJ1-5; the match to TRBD1 covers 8 bases. Germline values: CDR1 LNHDA, CDR2 SQIVND (reference sequence). This CDR3 contains 16 residues. Trimming cost V 3 bases and J 4 bases; bases outside gene matches: 8. This chain's CDR3 is CASSMRQGAQNQPQHF. The CDR3 DNA sequence: TGTGCCAGTAGTATGAGGCAGGGGGCCCAAAATCAGCCCCAGCATTTT.

This clonotype was detected only a few times. The J gene is TRBJ2-7, the V gene TRBV10-3; TRBD2 matches 8 bases. Germline trimming cut 0 bases from V and 9 bases from J; bases unmatched to any gene: 10. CDR3 length equals 15 residues. Germline V lookup: CDR1 ENHRY, CDR2 SYGVKD. DNA of the CDR3: TGTGCCATCAGTGAGTCTAGCGGGGCTCGGTATGGGCAGTACTTC. Encoded protein: CAISESSGARYGQYF.

V usage is TRBV5-1 and J usage is TRBJ1-1; 8 bases fit TRBD1. V shed 1 base and J 6 bases; nucleotides not matched to a gene: 8. The CDR3 has 15 residues. Germline loops: CDR1 SGHRS, CDR2 YFSETQ. CDR3 loop: CASSLLAGGPSEAFF. The CDR3 DNA reads as TGCGCCAGCAGCTTGTTAGCAGGGGGCCCTTCTGAAGCTTTCTTT.

This clonotype showed up just a few times. This chain links TRBV19 with TRBJ2-7; TRBD1 aligns across 8 bases. From germline, CDR1 is LNHDA and CDR2 SQIVND (reference sequence). CDR3 length: 16 residues. V trimming: 1 base; J trimming: 2 bases; junction bases outside the gene matches: 7. The DNA for the CDR3 is TGTGCCAGTAGTATAGCCTTGGGACAGGCCACCTACGAGCAGTACTTC. It codes for CASSIALGQATYEQYF.

This rearrangement joins TRBV29-1 to TRBJ1-1; D is ambiguous. CDR1 is SQVTM and CDR2 is ANQGSEA in the germline V gene. The CDR3 sequence is 14 residues long. Trimming removed 7 bases at V and 1 base at J, with 16 bases between. The CDR3 protein is CSALGKVANTEAFF. DNA for the CDR3: TGCAGCGCCCTTGGGAAGGTAGCGAACACTGAAGCTTTCTTT.

In regard to this clonotype: This clone may be a read error of a much larger clone one base away. The V call is TRBV2, the J call TRBJ1-4; D might be TRBD1 (6 bases). The CDR3 is 15 residues long. CDR1 SNHLY and CDR2 FYNNEI come from the germline V gene. This chain's CDR3 is CASGKSQGTNEKLSF. The CDR3 nucleotides read TGTGCCAGCGGCAAATCGCAGGGGACTAATGAAAAACTGTCTTTT.

This clonotype has more than one count but fewer than ten. J is TRBJ1-1 and V is TRBV19; D remains unclear. With 1 base removed from V and 5 bases from J, the gap between germline ends came to 8 bases. Germline V lookup: CDR1 LNHDA, CDR2 SQIVND (reference sequence). CDR3 length: 13 amino acids. The DNA for the CDR3 is TGTGCCAGTAGTATAGCTCTTGGTACTGAAGCTTTCTTT. It specifies CASSIALGTEAFF.

A note on this clonotype: One junction end does not reproduce the germline sequence, and a read error may be involved. The J gene is TRBJ1-2, the V gene TRBV29-1; the D is unclear. CDR1 and CDR2 from the germline V gene are SQVTM and ANQGSEA. CDR3 length: 13 amino acids. The DNA of the CDR3 is TGTGCCTGGACGGCAGGTTCTAACTATGGCTACACCTTC. Protein: CAWTAGSNYGYTF.